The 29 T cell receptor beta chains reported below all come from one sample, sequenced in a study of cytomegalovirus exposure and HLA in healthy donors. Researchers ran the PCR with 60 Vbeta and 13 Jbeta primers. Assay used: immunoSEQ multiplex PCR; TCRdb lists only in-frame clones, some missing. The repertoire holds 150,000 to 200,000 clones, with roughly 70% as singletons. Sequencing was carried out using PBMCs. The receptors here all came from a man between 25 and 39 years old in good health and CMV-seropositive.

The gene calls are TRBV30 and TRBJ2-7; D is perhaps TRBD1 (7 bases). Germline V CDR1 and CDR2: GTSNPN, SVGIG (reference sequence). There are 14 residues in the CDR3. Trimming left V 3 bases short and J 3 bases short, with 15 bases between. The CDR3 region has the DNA TGTGCCTGGAGATTACTCCAGGGGGGCTACGAGCAGTACTTC. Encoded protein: CAWRLLQGGYEQYF.

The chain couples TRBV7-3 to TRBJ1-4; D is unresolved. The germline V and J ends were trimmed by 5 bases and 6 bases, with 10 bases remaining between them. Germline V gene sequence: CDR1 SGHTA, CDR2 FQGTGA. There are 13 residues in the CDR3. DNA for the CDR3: TGTGCCAGCAGCCCAGGTCCGGATGAAAAACTGTTTTTT. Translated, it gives CASSPGPDEKLFF. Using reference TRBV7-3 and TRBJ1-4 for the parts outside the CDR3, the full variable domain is GAGVSQTPSNKVTEKGKYVELRCDPISGHTALYWYRQSLGQGPEFLIYFQGTGAADDSGLPNDRFFAVRPEGSVSTLKIQRTERGDSAVYLCASSPGPDEKLFFGSGTQLSVL.

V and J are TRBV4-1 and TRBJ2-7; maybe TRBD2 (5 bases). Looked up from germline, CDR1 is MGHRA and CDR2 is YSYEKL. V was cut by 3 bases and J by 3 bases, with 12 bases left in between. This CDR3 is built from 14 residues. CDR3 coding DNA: TGCGCCAGCAGCCACGAAGGGAGTGACTACGAGCAGTACTTC. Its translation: CASSHEGSDYEQYF.

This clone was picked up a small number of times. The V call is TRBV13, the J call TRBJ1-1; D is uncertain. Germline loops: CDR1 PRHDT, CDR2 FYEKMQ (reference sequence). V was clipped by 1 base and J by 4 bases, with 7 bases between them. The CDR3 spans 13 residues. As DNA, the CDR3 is TGTGCCAGCAGCTTAGTAGTCGTCACTGAAGCTTTCTTT. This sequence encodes CASSLVVVTEAFF.

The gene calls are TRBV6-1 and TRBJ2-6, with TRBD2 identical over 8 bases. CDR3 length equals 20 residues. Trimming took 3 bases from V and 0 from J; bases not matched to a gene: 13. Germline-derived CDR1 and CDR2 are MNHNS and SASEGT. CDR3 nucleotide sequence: TGTGCCAGCAGTGATAGGTTTTTAGCGGGATACAGCTCTGGGGCCAACGTCCTGACTTTC. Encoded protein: CASSDRFLAGYSSGANVLTF.

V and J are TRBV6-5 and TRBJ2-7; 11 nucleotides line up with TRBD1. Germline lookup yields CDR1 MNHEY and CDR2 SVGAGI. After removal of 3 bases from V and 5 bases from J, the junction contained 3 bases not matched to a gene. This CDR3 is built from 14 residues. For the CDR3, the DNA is TGTGCCAGCAGTTATGGACAGGGGGCCGACGAGCAGTACTTC. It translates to CASSYGQGADEQYF.

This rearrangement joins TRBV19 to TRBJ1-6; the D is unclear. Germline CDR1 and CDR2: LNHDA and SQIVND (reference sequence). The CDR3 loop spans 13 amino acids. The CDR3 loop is CASLSSYNSPLHF. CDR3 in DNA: TGTGCATCGTTGAGCTCCTATAATTCACCCCTCCACTTT.

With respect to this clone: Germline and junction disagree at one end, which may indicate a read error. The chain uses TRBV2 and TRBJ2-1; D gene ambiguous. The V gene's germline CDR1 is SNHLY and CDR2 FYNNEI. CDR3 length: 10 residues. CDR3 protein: CGSAGNEQFF. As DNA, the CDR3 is TGTGGCAGCGCCGGGAATGAGCAGTTCTTC.

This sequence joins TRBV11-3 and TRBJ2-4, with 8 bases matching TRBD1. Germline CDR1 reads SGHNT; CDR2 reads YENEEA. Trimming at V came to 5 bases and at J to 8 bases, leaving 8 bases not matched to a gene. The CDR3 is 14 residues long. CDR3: CASSLPTGADIQYF. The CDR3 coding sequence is TGTGCCAGCAGCCTACCGACAGGGGCGGACATTCAGTACTTC.

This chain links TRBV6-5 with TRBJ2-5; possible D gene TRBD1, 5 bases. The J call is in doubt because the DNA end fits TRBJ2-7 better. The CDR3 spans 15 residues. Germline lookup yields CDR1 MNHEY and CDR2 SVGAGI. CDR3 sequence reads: CASSYSADRNYEQYF. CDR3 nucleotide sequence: TGTGCCAGCAGTTACTCGGCTGACAGAAACTACGAGCAGTACTTC.

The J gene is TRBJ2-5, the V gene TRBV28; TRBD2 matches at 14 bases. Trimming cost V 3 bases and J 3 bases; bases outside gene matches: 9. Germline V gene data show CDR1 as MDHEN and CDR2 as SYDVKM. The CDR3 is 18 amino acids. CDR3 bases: TGTGCCAGCAGTTTGGGACTAGCGGGAGTTGTTTCCGAAGAGACCCAGTACTTC. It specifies CASSLGLAGVVSEETQYF.

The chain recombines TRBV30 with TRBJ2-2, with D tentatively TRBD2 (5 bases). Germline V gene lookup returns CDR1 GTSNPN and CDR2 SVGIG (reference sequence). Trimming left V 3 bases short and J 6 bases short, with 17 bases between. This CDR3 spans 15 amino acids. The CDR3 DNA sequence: TGTGCCTGGAGCGTAAGCTTGGTCGGGGCCGGGGAGCTGTTTTTT. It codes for CAWSVSLVGAGELFF. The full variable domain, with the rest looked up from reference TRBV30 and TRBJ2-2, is SQTIHQWPATLVQPVGSPLSLECTVEGTSNPNLYWYRQAAGRGLQLLFYSVGIGQISSEVPQNLSASRPQDRQFILSSKKLLLSDSGFYLCAWSVSLVGAGELFFGEGSRLTVL.

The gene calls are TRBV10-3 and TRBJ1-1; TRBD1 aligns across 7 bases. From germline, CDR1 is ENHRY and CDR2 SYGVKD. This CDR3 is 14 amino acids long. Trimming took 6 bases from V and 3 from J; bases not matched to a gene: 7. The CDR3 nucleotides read TGTGCCATCAGGGGCAGGGGGGATGACACTGAAGCTTTCTTT. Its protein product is CAIRGRGDDTEAFF.

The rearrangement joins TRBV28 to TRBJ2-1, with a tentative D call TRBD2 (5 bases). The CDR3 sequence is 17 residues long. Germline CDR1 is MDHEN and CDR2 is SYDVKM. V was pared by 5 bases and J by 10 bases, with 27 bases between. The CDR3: CASSLTIGGSPPREQFF. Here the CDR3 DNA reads TGTGCCAGCAGTCTGACTATCGGAGGAAGCCCGCCGAGGGAGCAGTTCTTC.

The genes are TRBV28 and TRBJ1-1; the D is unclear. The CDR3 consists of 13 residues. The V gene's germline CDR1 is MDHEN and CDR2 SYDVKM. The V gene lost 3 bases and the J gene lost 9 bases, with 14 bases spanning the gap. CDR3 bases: TGTGCCAGCAGTTTGGGTACAGCCACCCAAGCTTTCTTT. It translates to CASSLGTATQAFF.

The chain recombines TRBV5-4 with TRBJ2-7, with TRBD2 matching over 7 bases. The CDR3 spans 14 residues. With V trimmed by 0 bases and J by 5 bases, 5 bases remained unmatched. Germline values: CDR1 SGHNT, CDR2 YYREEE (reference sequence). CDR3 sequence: CASSLGGGDNEQYF. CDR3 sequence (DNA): TGTGCCAGCAGCTTGGGCGGGGGTGATAACGAGCAGTACTTC.

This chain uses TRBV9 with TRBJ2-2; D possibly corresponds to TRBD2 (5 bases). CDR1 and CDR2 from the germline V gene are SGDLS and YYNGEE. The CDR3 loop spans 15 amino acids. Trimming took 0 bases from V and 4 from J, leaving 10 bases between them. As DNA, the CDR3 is TGTGCCAGCAGCGTAGTAGGGAGTCGCACCGGGGAGCTGTTTTTT. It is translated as CASSVVGSRTGELFF.

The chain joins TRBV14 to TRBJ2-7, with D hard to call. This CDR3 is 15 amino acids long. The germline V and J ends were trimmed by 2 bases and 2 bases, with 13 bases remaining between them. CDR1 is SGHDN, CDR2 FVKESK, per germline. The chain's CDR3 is CASSQLGGRTYEQYF. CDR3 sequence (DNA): TGTGCCAGCAGCCAACTCGGCGGAAGAACCTACGAGCAGTACTTC. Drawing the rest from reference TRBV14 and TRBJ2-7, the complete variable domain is EAGVTQFPSHSVIEKGQTVTLRCDPISGHDNLYWYRRVMGKEIKFLLHFVKESKQDESGMPNNRFLAERTGGTYSTLKVQPAELEDSGVYFCASSQLGGRTYEQYFGPGTRLTVT.

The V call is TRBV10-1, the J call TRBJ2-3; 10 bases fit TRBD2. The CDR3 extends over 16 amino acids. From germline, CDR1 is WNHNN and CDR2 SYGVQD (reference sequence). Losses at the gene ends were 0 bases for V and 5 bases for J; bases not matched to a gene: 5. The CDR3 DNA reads TGCGCCAGCAGTGAGTCTACTAGCGGGAATAGAGATACGCAGTATTTT. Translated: CASSESTSGNRDTQYF.

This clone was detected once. The CDR3 here is CASSPPGDILPYEQYF. In nucleotides, the CDR3 is TGTGCCAGCAGCCCCCCCGGCGACATACTCCCCTACGAGCAGTACTTC. The chain joins TRBV11-3 to TRBJ2-7; unclear D gene. Trimming took 5 bases from V and 2 from J, leaving 19 bases between them. CDR3 length equals 16 residues. The germline gives CDR1 SGHNT, CDR2 YENEEA.

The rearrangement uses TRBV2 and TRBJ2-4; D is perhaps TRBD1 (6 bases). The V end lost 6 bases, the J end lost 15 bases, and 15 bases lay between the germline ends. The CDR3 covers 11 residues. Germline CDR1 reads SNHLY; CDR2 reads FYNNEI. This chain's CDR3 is CASSLQGRAYF. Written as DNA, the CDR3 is TGTGCCAGCAGCCTACAGGGTCGCGCGTACTTC.

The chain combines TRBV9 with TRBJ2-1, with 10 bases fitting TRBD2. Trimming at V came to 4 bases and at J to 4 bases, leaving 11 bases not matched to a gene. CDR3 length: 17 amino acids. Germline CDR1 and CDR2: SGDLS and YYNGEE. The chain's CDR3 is CASSRLAGAANYNEQFF. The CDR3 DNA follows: TGTGCCAGCAGCCGCCTAGCGGGAGCGGCCAATTACAATGAGCAGTTCTTC.

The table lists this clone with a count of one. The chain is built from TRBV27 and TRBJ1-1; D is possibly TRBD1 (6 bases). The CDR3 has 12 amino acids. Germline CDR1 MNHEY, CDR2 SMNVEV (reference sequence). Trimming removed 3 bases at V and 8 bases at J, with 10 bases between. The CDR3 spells CASSFRGQEAFF. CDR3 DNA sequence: TGTGCCAGCAGTTTCAGGGGCCAAGAAGCTTTCTTT.

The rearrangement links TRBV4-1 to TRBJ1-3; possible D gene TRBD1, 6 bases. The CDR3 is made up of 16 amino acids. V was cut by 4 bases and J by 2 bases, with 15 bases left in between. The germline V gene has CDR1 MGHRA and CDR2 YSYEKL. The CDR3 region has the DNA TGCGCCAGCAGCCGTTCACCAGGGGAAGCTGGAAACACCATATATTTT. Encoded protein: CASSRSPGEAGNTIYF.

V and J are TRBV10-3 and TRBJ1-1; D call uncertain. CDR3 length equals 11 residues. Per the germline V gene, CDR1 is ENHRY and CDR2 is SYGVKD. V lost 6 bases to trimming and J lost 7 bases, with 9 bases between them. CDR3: CAISGGSEAFF. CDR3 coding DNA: TGTGCCATCAGCGGCGGAAGTGAAGCTTTCTTT.

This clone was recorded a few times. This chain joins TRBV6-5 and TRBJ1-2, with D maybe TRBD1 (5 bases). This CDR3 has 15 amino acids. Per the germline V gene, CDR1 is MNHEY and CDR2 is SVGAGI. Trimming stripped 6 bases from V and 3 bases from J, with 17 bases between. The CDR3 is CASRSNRDSHYGYTF. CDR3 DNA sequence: TGTGCCAGCAGATCCAACCGGGACTCTCACTATGGCTACACCTTC.

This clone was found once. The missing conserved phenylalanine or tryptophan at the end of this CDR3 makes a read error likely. The CDR3 DNA sequence: TGCGCCAGCAGTGCAACTAGCGGGATTGTCGAGCAGTACCTC. It specifies CASSATSGIVEQYL. The chain couples TRBV10-1 to TRBJ2-7; 10 bases align to TRBD2. The CDR3 is 14 amino acids. V dropped 4 bases and J dropped 6; count of bases not matched to a gene: 6. CDR1 and CDR2 (germline): WNHNN, SYGVQD (reference sequence).

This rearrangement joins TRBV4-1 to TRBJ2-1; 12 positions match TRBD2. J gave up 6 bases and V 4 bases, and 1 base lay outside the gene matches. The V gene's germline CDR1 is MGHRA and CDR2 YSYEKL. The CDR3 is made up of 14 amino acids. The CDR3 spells CASSPGLAGNEQFF. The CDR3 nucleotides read TGCGCCAGCAGCCCGGGACTAGCGGGCAATGAGCAGTTCTTC.

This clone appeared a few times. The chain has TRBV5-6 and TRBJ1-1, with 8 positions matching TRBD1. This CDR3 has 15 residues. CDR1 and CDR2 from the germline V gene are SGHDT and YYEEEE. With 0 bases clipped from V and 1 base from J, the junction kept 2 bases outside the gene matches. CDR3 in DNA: TGTGCCAGCAGCTTGGGGGACAGGCCGAACACTGAAGCTTTCTTT. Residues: CASSLGDRPNTEAFF.